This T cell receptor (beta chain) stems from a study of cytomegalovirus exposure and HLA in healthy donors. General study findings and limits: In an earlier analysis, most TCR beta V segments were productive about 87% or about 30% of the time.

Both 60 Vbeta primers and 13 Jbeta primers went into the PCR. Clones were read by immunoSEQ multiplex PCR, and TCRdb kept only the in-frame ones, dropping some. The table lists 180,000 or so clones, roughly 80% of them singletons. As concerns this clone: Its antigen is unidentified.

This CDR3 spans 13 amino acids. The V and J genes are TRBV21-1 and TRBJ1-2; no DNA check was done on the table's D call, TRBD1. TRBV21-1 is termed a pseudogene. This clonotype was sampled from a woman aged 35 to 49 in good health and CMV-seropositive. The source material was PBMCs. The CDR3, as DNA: TGTGCCAGCAACCTCAGGGGGCCGAATGGCTACACCTTC. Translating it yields CASNLRGPNGYTF.